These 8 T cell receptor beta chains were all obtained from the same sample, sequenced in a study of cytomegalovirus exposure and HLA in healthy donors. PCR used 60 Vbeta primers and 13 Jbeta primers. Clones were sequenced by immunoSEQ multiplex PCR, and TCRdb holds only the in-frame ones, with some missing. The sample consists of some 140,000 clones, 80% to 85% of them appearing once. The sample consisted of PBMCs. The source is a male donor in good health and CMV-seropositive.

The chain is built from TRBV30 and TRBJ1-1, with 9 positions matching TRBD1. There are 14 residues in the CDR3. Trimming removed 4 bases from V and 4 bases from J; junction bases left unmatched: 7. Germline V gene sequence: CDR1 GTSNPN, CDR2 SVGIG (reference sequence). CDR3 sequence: CAWTPGQGRTEAFF. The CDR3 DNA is TGTGCCTGGACCCCGGGACAGGGACGCACTGAAGCTTTCTTT. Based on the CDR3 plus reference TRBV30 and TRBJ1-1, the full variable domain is SQTIHQWPATLVQPVGSPLSLECTVEGTSNPNLYWYRQAAGRGLQLLFYSVGIGQISSEVPQNLSASRPQDRQFILSSKKLLLSDSGFYLCAWTPGQGRTEAFFGQGTRLTVV.

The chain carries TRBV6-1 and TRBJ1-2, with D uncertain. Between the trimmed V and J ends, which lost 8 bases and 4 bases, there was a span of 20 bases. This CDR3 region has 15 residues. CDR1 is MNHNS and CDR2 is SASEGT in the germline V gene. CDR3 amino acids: CASSQTGLGFYGYTF. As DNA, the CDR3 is TGTGCCAGCTCACAAACCGGCCTGGGCTTCTATGGCTACACCTTC.

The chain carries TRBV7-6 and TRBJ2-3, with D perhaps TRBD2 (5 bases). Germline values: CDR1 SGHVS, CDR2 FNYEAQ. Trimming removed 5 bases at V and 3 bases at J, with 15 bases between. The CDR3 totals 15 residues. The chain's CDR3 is CASSTTDSGTDTQYF. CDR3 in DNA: TGTGCCAGCAGCACTACGGACTCGGGTACAGATACGCAGTATTTT. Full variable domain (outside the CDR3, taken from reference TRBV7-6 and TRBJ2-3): GAGVSQSPRYKVTKRGQDVALRCDPISGHVSLYWYRQALGQGPEFLTYFNYEAQQDKSGLPNDRFSAERPEGSISTLTIQRTEQRDSAMYRCASSTTDSGTDTQYFGPGTRLTVL.

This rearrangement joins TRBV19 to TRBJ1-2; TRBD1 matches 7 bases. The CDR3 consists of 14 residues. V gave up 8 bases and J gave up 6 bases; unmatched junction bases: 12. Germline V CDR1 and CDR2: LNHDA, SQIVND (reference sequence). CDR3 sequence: CASRQGGLSDGYTF. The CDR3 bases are TGTGCCAGTCGACAGGGCGGCCTTTCGGATGGCTACACCTTC.

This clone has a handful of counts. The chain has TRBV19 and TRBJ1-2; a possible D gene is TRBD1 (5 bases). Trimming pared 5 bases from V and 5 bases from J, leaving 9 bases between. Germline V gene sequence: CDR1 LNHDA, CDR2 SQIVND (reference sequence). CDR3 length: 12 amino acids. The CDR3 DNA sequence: TGTGCCAGTAGTCAGGGTCTGTATGGCTACACCTTC. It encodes CASSQGLYGYTF. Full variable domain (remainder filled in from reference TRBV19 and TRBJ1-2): DGGITQSPKYLFRKEGQNVTLSCEQNLNHDAMYWYRQDPGQGLRLIYYSQIVNDFQKGDIAEGYSVSREKKESFPLTVTSAQKNPTAFYLCASSQGLYGYTFGSGTRLTVV.

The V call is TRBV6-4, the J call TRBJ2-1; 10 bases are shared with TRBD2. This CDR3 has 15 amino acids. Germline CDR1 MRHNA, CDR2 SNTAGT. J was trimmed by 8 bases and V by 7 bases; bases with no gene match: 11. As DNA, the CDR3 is TGTGCCAGCAAACTCCGGGGACTAGCGAGCGATGAGCAGTTCTTC. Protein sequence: CASKLRGLASDEQFF.

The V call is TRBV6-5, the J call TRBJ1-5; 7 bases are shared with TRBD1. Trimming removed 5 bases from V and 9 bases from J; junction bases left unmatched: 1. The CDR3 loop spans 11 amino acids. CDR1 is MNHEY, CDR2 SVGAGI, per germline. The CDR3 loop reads CASSRQGPQHF. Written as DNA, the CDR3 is TGTGCCAGCAGTAGACAGGGGCCCCAGCATTTT.

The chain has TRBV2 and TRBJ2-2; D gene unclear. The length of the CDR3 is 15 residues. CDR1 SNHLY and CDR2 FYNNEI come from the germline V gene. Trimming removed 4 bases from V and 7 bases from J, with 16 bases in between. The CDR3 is CASSVLGPVGGELFF. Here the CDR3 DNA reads TGTGCCAGCAGTGTCCTAGGCCCTGTGGGCGGGGAGCTGTTTTTT.